Below are 19 T cell receptor beta chains sequenced from a single sample in a study of PD-1 blockade in classical Hodgkin lymphoma. Sequencing used immunoSEQ multiplex PCR; TCRdb keeps in-frame clones, though not all of them. The sample includes more than 90,000 clones, about four fifths seen only once; the top ten take 16%. Patients all relapsed after autologous stem cell transplantation, and there was variation in brentuximab vedotin exposure. Sample: peripheral blood mononuclear cells (PBMCs), taken before the second cycle of nivolumab. The receptors were sampled from a human donor with classical Hodgkin lymphoma.

J is TRBJ1-1 and V is TRBV4-1; the D is unclear. The germline V and J ends were trimmed by 2 bases and 4 bases, with 11 bases remaining between them. CDR1 is MGHRA and CDR2 is YSYEKL in the germline V gene. CDR3 length: 14 residues. The CDR3 region is CASSQPVRGTEAFF. The DNA of the CDR3 is TGCGCCAGCAGCCAACCAGTCCGGGGCACTGAAGCTTTCTTT.

The CDR3, as DNA: TGTGCCAGCAGTTTAAGCGGGACTCTCTCCTACGAGCAGTACTTC. Translated, it gives CASSLSGTLSYEQYF. The chain has TRBV27 and TRBJ2-7; 7 bases are shared with TRBD2. Unmatched junction bases numbered 4, after V lost 2 bases and J lost 0 bases. Germline V gene lookup returns CDR1 MNHEY and CDR2 SMNVEV (reference sequence). The CDR3 is made up of 15 amino acids.

The CDR3 DNA sequence: TGTGCCAGCAGCTTGGGACTGCACGAGGAGCAGTACTTC. It translates to CASSLGLHEEQYF. The V call is TRBV5-5, the J call TRBJ2-7; D is uncertain. Trimming removed 0 bases from V and 7 bases from J, with 11 bases in between. CDR3 length equals 13 residues. Germline-derived CDR1 and CDR2 are SGHKS and YYEKEE (reference sequence).

The chain has TRBV25-1 and TRBJ2-5; the D is unclear. The CDR3 consists of 14 residues. The germline gives CDR1 MGHDK, CDR2 SYGVNS. Trimming took off 5 bases at V and 1 base at J, with 11 bases between the two ends. CDR3 residues: CASSRGQLQETQYF. CDR3 DNA sequence: TGTGCCAGCAGTCGTGGGCAGCTCCAAGAGACCCAGTACTTC.

There are a few counts of this clone. The rearrangement uses TRBV27 and TRBJ2-7, with TRBD1 matching 11 bases. Germline trimming cut 5 bases from V and 5 bases from J; bases unmatched to any gene: 14. Per the germline V gene, CDR1 is MNHEY and CDR2 is SMNVEV (reference sequence). CDR3 length: 17 residues. The chain's CDR3 is CASSREGQGGFFHEQYF. CDR3 nucleotide sequence: TGTGCCAGCAGTCGAGAGGGACAGGGGGGTTTTTTCCACGAGCAGTACTTC.

J is TRBJ2-7 and V is TRBV5-5; no definite D call. Trimming stripped 3 bases from V and 0 bases from J, with 16 bases between. The V gene's germline CDR1 is SGHKS and CDR2 YYEKEE (reference sequence). This CDR3 spans 16 amino acids. The CDR3 region has the DNA TGTGCCAGCAGCTCTATTCCCCGTCCCAACTCCTACGAGCAGTACTTC. Encoded protein: CASSSIPRPNSYEQYF.

The chain links TRBV9 to TRBJ2-6; D unresolved. The CDR3 has 17 residues. The ends were cut back, 7 bases at V and 5 bases at J, with 22 bases in the middle. Per germline, CDR1 SGDLS and CDR2 YYNGEE. The CDR3: CASCHWYKQSRANVLTF. DNA of the CDR3: TGTGCCAGCTGCCACTGGTACAAACAAAGTCGGGCCAACGTCCTGACTTTC.

This sequence joins TRBV5-1 and TRBJ2-5; 7 bases are a match to TRBD2. V lost 0 bases to trimming and J lost 1 base; unmatched junction nucleotides: 6. Germline V gene sequence: CDR1 SGHRS, CDR2 YFSETQ. This CDR3 has 16 residues. CDR3 DNA: TGCGCCAGCAGCTTGGCCCCAGCGGGACCCCAAGAGACCCAGTACTTC. Its translation: CASSLAPAGPQETQYF.

This chain uses TRBV29-1 with TRBJ2-5, with D tentatively TRBD2 (6 bases). V gave up 3 bases and J gave up 11 bases, with 19 bases separating them. CDR1 is SQVTM, CDR2 ANQGSEA, per germline. The CDR3 length is 13 residues. CDR3 sequence: CSVEGRDWGEQYF. Written as DNA, the CDR3 is TGCAGCGTTGAGGGCAGGGACTGGGGAGAGCAGTACTTC.

This chain joins TRBV29-1 and TRBJ2-7; 9 bases are a match to TRBD2. V lost 1 base, J lost 6 bases, and 7 bases stayed unmatched. This CDR3 has 14 residues. CDR1 and CDR2 (germline): SQVTM, ANQGSEA. CDR3 residues: CSVEVSSGRSEQYF. CDR3 DNA: TGCAGCGTTGAAGTCTCCAGCGGGAGGAGCGAGCAGTACTTC.

The chain couples TRBV28 to TRBJ2-7; 7 bases are shared with TRBD2. The CDR3 spans 14 residues. Germline V gene sequence: CDR1 MDHEN, CDR2 SYDVKM. V gave up 8 bases and J gave up 5 bases; unmatched junction bases: 12. CDR3 amino acids: CASSPSGRSHEQYF. The CDR3 DNA reads TGTGCCAGCTCCCCTTCCGGGAGGTCCCACGAGCAGTACTTC.

The genes are TRBV7-8 and TRBJ1-1; 7 bases align to TRBD1. V shed 5 bases and J 0 bases; nucleotides not matched to a gene: 3. Germline V CDR1 and CDR2: SGHVS, FQNEAQ. The CDR3 covers 14 residues. This CDR3 is CASSIRGLNTEAFF. The DNA of the CDR3 is TGTGCCAGCAGCATCAGGGGGTTGAACACTGAAGCTTTCTTT.

The chain carries TRBV7-2 and TRBJ1-2; D is unresolved. V lost 5 bases and J 7 bases, leaving 17 bases between the germline ends. The CDR3 is made up of 14 amino acids. CDR1 SGHTA and CDR2 FQGNSA come from the germline V gene. As DNA, the CDR3 is TGTGCCAGCAGCGCTGACCCACGGACGGCTGGCTACACCTTC. Translated, it gives CASSADPRTAGYTF.

The chain joins TRBV7-2 to TRBJ1-3, with D possibly matching TRBD1 (5 bases). Germline CDR1 SGHTA, CDR2 FQGNSA. The CDR3 length is 15 residues. Trimming took 1 base from V and 4 from J, leaving 11 bases between them. CDR3 DNA: TGTGCCAGCAGCTTAGAAGGGGCGGGAGGAAACACCATATATTTT. This encodes CASSLEGAGGNTIYF.

The rearrangement uses TRBV5-3 and TRBJ2-7; 9 nucleotides agree with TRBD1. TRBV5-3 is labeled an ORF, and its function is uncertain. This CDR3 has 13 residues. J was trimmed by 6 bases and V by 4 bases; bases with no gene match: 5. The CDR3 spells CARSVGQGFEQYF. Here the CDR3 DNA reads TGTGCCAGAAGCGTGGGACAGGGATTCGAGCAGTACTTC.

The chain carries TRBV5-6 and TRBJ1-5; tentative D call: TRBD1 (6 bases). The CDR3 is 16 amino acids. Germline CDR1 is SGHDT and CDR2 is YYEEEE. The ends were cut back, 5 bases at V and 5 bases at J, with 20 bases in the middle. Here the CDR3 DNA reads TGTGCCAGCAGATCCATGGGGGGGCAGTGGGATCAGCCCCAGCATTTT. This gives the protein CASRSMGGQWDQPQHF.

In this sample, this clone turned up once. The V gene is TRBV21-1, the J gene TRBJ1-2; the table calls TRBD1, which could not be checked here. TRBV21-1 corresponds to a pseudogene. The CDR3 is made up of 17 amino acids. CDR3 amino acids: CASSKAPKGKGYEGYTF. The CDR3 nucleotides are TGTGCCAGCAGCAAAGCGCCGAAGGGGAAAGGCTATGAGGGCTACACCTTC.

The chain carries TRBV4-2 and TRBJ2-3; D may be TRBD1 or TRBD2 (5 bases each). Trimming stripped 4 bases from V and 7 bases from J, with 6 bases between. Germline V lookup: CDR1 LGHNA, CDR2 YNFKEQ. The CDR3 is 11 amino acids. The CDR3 sequence is CASSRGYTQYF. DNA of the CDR3: TGTGCCAGCAGCCGGGGGTATACGCAGTATTTT.

This clone was seen a handful of times. The V call is TRBV19, the J call TRBJ1-5; possible D gene TRBD1, 5 bases. The CDR3 consists of 15 residues. Germline lookup yields CDR1 LNHDA and CDR2 SQIVND (reference sequence). V shed 1 base and J shed 4 bases, with 11 bases lying between them. CDR3 loop: CASSIVTGENQPQHF. CDR3 nucleotide sequence: TGTGCCAGTAGTATAGTTACGGGGGAGAATCAGCCCCAGCATTTT.